This TCR beta chain stems from a study of neurological immune-mediated disorders. Time point reported: longitudinal time-point 2. V was clipped by 0 bases and J by 5 bases, with 13 bases between them. The CDR3 covers 15 residues. Germline values: CDR1 LGHNA, CDR2 YSLEER. The sample holds many counts of this clonotype. TCRdb re-called the 5' RACE reads with MiXCR, one entry per CDR3 protein. The table includes 70,000 to 95,000 distinct CDR3 sequences, over 10% detected once. Sequenced: PBMCs. This clonotype was obtained from a female donor with HTLV-1-associated myelopathy (HAM/TSP). The chain uses TRBV4-3 and TRBJ1-1; D unclear. As DNA, the CDR3 is TGCGCCAGCAGCCAAGAGGGGTCCGGTGGGACTGAAGCTTTCTTT. This gives the protein CASSQEGSGGTEAFF.